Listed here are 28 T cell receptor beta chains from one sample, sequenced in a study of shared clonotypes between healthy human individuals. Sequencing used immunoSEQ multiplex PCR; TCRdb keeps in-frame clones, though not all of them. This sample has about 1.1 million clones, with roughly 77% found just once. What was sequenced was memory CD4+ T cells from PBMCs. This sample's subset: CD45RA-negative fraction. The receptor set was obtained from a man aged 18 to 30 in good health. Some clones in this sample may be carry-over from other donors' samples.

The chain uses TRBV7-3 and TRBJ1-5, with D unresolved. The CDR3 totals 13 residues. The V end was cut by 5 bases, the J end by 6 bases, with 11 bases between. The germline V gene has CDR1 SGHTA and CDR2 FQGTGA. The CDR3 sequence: CASSPPGGQPQHF. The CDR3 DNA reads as TGTGCCAGCAGCCCCCCGGGTGGTCAGCCCCAGCATTTT.

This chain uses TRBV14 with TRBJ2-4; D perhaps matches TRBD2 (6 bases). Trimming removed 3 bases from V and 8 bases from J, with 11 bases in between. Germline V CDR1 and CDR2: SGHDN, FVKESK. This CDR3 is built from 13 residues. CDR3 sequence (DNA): TGTGCCAGCAGCCACGGGGGTATGGACATTCAGTACTTC. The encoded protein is CASSHGGMDIQYF. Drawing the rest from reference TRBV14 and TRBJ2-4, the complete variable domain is EAGVTQFPSHSVIEKGQTVTLRCDPISGHDNLYWYRRVMGKEIKFLLHFVKESKQDESGMPNNRFLAERTGGTYSTLKVQPAELEDSGVYFCASSHGGMDIQYFGAGTRLSVL.

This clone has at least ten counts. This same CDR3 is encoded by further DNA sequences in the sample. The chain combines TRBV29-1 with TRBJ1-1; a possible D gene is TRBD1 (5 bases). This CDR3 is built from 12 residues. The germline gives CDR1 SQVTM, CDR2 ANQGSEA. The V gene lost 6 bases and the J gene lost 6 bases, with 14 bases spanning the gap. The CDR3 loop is CSVGDGLAEAFF. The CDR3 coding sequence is TGCAGCGTCGGGGACGGCCTGGCTGAAGCTTTCTTT.

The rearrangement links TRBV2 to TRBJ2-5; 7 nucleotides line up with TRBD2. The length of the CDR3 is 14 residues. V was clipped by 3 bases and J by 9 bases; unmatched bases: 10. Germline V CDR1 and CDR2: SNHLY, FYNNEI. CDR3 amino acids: CASSEVSRELAQYF. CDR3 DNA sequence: TGTGCCAGCAGTGAGGTCTCGCGGGAGTTGGCCCAGTACTTC. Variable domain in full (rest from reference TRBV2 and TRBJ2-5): EPEVTQTPSHQVTQMGQEVILRCVPISNHLYFYWYRQILGQKVEFLVSFYNNEISEKSEIFDDQFSVERPDGSNFTLKIRSTKLEDSAMYFCASSEVSRELAQYFGPGTRLLVL.

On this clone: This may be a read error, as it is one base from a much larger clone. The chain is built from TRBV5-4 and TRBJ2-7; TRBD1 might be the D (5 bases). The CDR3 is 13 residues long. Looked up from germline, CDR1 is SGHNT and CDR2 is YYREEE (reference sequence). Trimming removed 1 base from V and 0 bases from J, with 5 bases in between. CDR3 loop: CASSLQGSYEQYF. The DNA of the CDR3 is TGTGCCAGCAGCTTGCAGGGCTCCTACGAGCAGTACTTC.

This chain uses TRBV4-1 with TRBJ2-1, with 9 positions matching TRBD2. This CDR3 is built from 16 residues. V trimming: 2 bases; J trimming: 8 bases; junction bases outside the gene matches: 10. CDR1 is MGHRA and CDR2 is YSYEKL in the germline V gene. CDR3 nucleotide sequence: TGCGCCAGCAGCCAAAAGCGGGAGGCCTCAGGGGATGAGCAGTTCTTC. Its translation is CASSQKREASGDEQFF.

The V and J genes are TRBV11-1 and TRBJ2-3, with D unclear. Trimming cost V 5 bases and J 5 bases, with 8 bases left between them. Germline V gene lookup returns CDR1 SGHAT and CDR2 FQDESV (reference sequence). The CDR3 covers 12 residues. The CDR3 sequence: CASSPVGDTQYF. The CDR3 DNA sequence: TGTGCCAGCAGCCCCGTGGGAGATACGCAGTATTTT. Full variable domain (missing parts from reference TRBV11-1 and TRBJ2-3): EAEVAQSPRYKITEKSQAVAFWCDPISGHATLYWYRQILGQGPELLVQFQDESVVDDSQLPKDRFSAERLKGVDSTLKIQPAELGDSAMYLCASSPVGDTQYFGPGTRLTVL.

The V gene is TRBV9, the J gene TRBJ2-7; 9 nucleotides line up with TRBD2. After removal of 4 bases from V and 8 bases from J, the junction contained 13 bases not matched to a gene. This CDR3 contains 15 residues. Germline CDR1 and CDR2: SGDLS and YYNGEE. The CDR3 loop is CASSPQSSGSSKQYF. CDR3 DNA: TGTGCCAGCAGCCCACAGAGTAGCGGGAGCTCTAAGCAGTACTTC.

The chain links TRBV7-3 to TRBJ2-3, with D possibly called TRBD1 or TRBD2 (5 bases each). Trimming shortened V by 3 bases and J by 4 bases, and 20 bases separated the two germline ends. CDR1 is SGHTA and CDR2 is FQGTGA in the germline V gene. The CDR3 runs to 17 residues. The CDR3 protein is CASSLMGRRGVADTQYF. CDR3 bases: TGTGCCAGCAGCTTGATGGGGCGGCGAGGGGTGGCAGATACGCAGTATTTT.

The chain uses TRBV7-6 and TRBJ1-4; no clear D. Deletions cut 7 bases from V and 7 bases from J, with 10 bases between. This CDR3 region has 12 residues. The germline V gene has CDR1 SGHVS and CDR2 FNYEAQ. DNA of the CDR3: TGTGCCAGCACCTCCATGGGTGAAAAACTGTTTTTT. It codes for CASTSMGEKLFF. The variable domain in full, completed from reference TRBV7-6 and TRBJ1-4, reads GAGVSQSPRYKVTKRGQDVALRCDPISGHVSLYWYRQALGQGPEFLTYFNYEAQQDKSGLPNDRFSAERPEGSISTLTIQRTEQRDSAMYRCASTSMGEKLFFGSGTQLSVL.

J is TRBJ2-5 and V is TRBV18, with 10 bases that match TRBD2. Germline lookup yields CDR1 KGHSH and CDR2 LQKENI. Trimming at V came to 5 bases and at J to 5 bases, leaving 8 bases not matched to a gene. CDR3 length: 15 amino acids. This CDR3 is CASSTLAGVPETQYF. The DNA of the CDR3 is TGTGCCAGCTCAACCCTAGCGGGAGTTCCCGAGACCCAGTACTTC.

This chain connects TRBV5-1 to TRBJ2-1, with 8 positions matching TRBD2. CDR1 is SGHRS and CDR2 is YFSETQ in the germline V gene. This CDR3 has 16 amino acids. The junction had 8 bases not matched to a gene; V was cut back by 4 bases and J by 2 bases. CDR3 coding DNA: TGCGCCAGCAGCGCAATCACTAGCGGCCCCTACAATGAGCAGTTCTTC. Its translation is CASSAITSGPYNEQFF.

This chain's CDR3 is CASSSPPMGGELFF. In nucleotides, the CDR3 is TGTGCCAGCAGTTCTCCACCCATGGGCGGGGAGCTGTTTTTT. This chain uses TRBV27 with TRBJ2-2; D gene unclear. V lost 4 bases and J 7 bases, leaving 13 bases between the germline ends. Germline lookup yields CDR1 MNHEY and CDR2 SMNVEV (reference sequence). The CDR3 sequence is 14 residues long.

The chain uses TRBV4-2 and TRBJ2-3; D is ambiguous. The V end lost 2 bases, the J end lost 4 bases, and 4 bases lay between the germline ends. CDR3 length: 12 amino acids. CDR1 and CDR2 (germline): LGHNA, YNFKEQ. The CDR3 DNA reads TGTGCCAGCAGCCAAATGGCAGATACGCAGTATTTT. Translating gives CASSQMADTQYF.

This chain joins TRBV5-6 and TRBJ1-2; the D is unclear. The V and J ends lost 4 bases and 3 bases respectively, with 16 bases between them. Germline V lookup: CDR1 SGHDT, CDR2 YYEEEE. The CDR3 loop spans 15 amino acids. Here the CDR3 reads CASSRNGVSHYGYTF. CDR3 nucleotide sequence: TGTGCCAGCAGCCGAAACGGGGTTTCTCACTATGGCTACACCTTC. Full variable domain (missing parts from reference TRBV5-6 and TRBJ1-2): DAGVTQSPTHLIKTRGQQVTLRCSPKSGHDTVSWYQQALGQGPQFIFQYYEEEERQRGNFPDRFSGHQFPNYSSELNVNALLLGDSALYLCASSRNGVSHYGYTFGSGTRLTVV.

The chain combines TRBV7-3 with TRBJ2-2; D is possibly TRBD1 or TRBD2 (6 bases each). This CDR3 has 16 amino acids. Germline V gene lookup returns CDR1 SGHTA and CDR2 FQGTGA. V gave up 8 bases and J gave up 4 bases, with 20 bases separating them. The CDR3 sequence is CASASRGPSGTGELFF. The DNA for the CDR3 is TGTGCCAGCGCCTCCCGGGGGCCCTCGGGCACCGGGGAGCTGTTTTTT.

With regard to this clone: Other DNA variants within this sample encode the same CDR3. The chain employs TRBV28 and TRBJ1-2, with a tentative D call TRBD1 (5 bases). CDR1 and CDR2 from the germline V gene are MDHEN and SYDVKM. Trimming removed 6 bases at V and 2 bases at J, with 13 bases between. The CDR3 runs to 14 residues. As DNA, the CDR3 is TGTGCCAGCAGGGGGACGGGGGGGAACTATGGCTACACCTTC. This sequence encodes CASRGTGGNYGYTF.

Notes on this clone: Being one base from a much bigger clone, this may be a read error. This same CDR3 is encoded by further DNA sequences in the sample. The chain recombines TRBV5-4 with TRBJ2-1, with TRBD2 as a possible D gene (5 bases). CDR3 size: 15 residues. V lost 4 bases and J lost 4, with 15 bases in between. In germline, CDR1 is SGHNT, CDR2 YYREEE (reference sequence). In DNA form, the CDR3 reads TGTGCCAGCAGCCTGGTAGGGAGTCGGTACAATGAGCAGTTCTTC. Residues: CASSLVGSRYNEQFF. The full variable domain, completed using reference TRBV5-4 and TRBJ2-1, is ETGVTQSPTHLIKTRGQQVTLRCSSQSGHNTVSWYQQALGQGPQFIFQYYREEENGRGNFPPRFSGLQFPNYSSELNVNALELDDSALYLCASSLVGSRYNEQFFGPGTRLTVL.

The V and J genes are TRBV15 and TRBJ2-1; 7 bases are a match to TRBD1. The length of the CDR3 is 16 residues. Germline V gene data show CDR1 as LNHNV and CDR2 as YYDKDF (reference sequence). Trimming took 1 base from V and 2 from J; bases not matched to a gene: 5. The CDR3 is CATSRGAGGTYNEQFF. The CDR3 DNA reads TGTGCCACCAGCAGAGGGGCAGGGGGAACCTACAATGAGCAGTTCTTC.

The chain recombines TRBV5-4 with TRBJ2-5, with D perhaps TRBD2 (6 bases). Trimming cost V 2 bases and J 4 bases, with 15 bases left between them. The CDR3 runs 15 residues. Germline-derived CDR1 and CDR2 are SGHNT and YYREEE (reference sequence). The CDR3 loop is CASSFSGGIGETQYF. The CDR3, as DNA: TGTGCCAGCAGCTTTTCTGGCGGGATTGGAGAGACCCAGTACTTC. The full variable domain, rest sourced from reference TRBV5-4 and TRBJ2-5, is ETGVTQSPTHLIKTRGQQVTLRCSSQSGHNTVSWYQQALGQGPQFIFQYYREEENGRGNFPPRFSGLQFPNYSSELNVNALELDDSALYLCASSFSGGIGETQYFGPGTRLLVL.

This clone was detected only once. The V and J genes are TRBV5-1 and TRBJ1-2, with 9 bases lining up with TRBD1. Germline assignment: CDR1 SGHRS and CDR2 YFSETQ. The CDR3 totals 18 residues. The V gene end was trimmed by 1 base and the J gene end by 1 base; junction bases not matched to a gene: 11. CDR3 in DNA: TGCGCCAGCAGCTTGTCCATAGCGACAGGGGGATTTAACTATGGCTACACCTTC. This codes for CASSLSIATGGFNYGYTF. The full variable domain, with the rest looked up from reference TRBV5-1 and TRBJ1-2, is KAGVTQTPRYLIKTRGQQVTLSCSPISGHRSVSWYQQTPGQGLQFLFEYFSETQRNKGNFPGRFSGRQFSNSRSEMNVSTLELGDSALYLCASSLSIATGGFNYGYTFGSGTRLTVV.

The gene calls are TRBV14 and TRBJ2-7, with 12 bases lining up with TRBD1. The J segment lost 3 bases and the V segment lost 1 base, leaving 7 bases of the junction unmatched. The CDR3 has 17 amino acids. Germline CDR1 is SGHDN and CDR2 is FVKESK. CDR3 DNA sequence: TGTGCCAGCAGCCAAGCCGTAGGGACAGGGGGCAGCTACGAGCAGTACTTC. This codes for CASSQAVGTGGSYEQYF.

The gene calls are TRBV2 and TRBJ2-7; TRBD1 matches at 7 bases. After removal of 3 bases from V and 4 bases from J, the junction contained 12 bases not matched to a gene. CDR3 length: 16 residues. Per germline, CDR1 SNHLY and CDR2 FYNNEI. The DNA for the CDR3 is TGTGCCAGCAGTGAGCGGACAGGCTCTTCGGGGTACGAGCAGTACTTC. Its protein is CASSERTGSSGYEQYF.

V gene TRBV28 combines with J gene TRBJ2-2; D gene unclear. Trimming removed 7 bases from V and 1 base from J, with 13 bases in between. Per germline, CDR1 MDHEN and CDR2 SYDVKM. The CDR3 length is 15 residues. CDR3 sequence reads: CASTGRTQNTGELFF. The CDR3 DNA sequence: TGTGCCAGCACGGGTAGGACGCAGAACACCGGGGAGCTGTTTTTT.

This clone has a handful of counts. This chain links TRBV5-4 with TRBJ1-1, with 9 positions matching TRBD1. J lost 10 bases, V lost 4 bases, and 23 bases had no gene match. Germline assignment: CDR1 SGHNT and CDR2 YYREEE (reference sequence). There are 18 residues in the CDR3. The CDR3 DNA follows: TGTGCCAGCAGCCTGCGCAGCACAGGGGGCTCCTCCCAAGTGTTAGCTTTCTTT. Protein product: CASSLRSTGGSSQVLAFF.

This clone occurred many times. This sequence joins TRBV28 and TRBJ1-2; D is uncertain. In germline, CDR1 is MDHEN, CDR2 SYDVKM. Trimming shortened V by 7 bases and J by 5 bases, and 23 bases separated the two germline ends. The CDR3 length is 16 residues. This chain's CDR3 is CASTIGGQDTTYGYTF. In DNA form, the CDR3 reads TGTGCCAGCACCATCGGAGGGCAGGATACTACTTATGGCTACACCTTC.

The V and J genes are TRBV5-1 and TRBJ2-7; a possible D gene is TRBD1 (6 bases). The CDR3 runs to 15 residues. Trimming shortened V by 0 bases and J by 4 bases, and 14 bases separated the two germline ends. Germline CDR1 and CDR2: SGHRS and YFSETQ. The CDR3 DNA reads TGCGCCAGCAGCTTGGGGGACACGGGGTTTTACGAGCAGTACTTC. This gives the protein CASSLGDTGFYEQYF.

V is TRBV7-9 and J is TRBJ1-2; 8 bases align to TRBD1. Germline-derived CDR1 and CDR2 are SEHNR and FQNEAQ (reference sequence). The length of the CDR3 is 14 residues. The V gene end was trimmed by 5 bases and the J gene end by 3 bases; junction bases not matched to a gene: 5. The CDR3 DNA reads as TGTGCCAGCAGCGCCGGACAGGGTGACTATGGCTACACCTTC. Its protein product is CASSAGQGDYGYTF.